These 20 T cell receptor beta chains originate from one sample sequenced in a study of shared clonotypes between healthy human individuals. Some clones are missing from TCRdb's copy, which holds only in-frame ones; the method was immunoSEQ multiplex PCR. The table lists over a million clones, under 80% of them singletons, with 1.4% in the top ten. Source material: memory CD4+ T cells sorted from blood. Subset in this sample: CD45RA-negative fraction. The receptors stem from a man between 18 and 29 years old in good health.

This chain joins TRBV28 and TRBJ1-1, with 12 bases aligning to TRBD1. CDR1 and CDR2 (germline): MDHEN, SYDVKM. Trimming took 5 bases from V and 6 from J; bases not matched to a gene: 19. The CDR3 length is 19 residues. The CDR3 loop is CASSPPRRRDRGRRAEAFF. CDR3 bases: TGTGCCAGCAGTCCCCCGCGAAGAAGGGACAGGGGGCGGAGGGCTGAAGCTTTCTTT.

The chain links TRBV4-1 to TRBJ1-2; 8 bases agree with TRBD1. V gave up 6 bases and J gave up 5 bases; unmatched junction bases: 17. CDR1 MGHRA and CDR2 YSYEKL come from the germline V gene. The CDR3 sequence is 17 residues long. The CDR3 region has the DNA TGCGCCAGCAGTCTCTCCCCCTCGTCAGGGGGCCGGTATGGCTACACCTTC. As protein: CASSLSPSSGGRYGYTF.

J is TRBJ1-5 and V is TRBV19; D gene ambiguous. V was shortened by 2 bases and J by 3 bases, with 8 bases between the two germline ends. The length of the CDR3 is 14 residues. Germline CDR1 and CDR2: LNHDA and SQIVND (reference sequence). CDR3 loop: CASSIKGHNQPQHF. For the CDR3, the DNA is TGTGCCAGTAGTATAAAAGGGCACAATCAGCCCCAGCATTTT.

The genes are TRBV5-4 and TRBJ2-7; D is unclear. V lost 4 bases and J 5 bases, leaving 13 bases between the germline ends. Germline V gene data show CDR1 as SGHNT and CDR2 as YYREEE (reference sequence). This CDR3 spans 13 amino acids. The CDR3 sequence: CASSLQTNHEQYF. DNA of the CDR3: TGTGCCAGCAGCCTCCAGACAAACCACGAGCAGTACTTC.

The chain couples TRBV25-1 to TRBJ2-5; maybe TRBD1 (6 bases). The J call is uncertain, as TRBJ2-7 better fits the DNA end. The CDR3 is made up of 15 amino acids. Germline CDR1 is MGHDK and CDR2 is SYGVNS. The CDR3, as DNA: TGTGCCAGCAGTAATGGACAGCGACCCTCCTACGAGCAGTACTTC. This translates into CASSNGQRPSYEQYF.

The genes are TRBV7-2 and TRBJ1-4; 8 bases are a match to TRBD1. The CDR3 sequence is 15 residues long. J gave up 6 bases and V 0 bases, and 3 bases lay outside the gene matches. Germline V lookup: CDR1 SGHTA, CDR2 FQGNSA. CDR3 in DNA: TGTGCCAGCAGCTTAGCGCAGGGGGCGCATGAAAAACTGTTTTTT. It codes for CASSLAQGAHEKLFF.

The chain joins TRBV5-1 to TRBJ2-1; 8 bases are a match to TRBD1. The CDR3 covers 15 residues. Per germline, CDR1 SGHRS and CDR2 YFSETQ. V lost 4 bases to trimming and J lost 2 bases; unmatched junction nucleotides: 5. The CDR3 spells CASSTGTGTYNEQFF. CDR3 nucleotide sequence: TGCGCCAGCAGCACCGGGACAGGCACCTACAATGAGCAGTTCTTC.

The V gene is TRBV10-2, the J gene TRBJ2-1; D is undetermined. CDR3 size: 11 residues. V dropped 8 bases and J dropped 3 bases, with 5 bases sitting between them. Germline CDR1 WSHSY, CDR2 SAAADI. In DNA, the CDR3 is TGCGCCAGCGGGAACTACAATGAGCAGTTCTTC. Its translation: CASGNYNEQFF.

The table lists this clone with a few counts. The gene calls are TRBV29-1 and TRBJ2-7; D possibly matches TRBD1 or TRBD2 (6 bases each). Germline V gene sequence: CDR1 SQVTM, CDR2 ANQGSEA. Trimming left V 4 bases short and J 4 bases short, with 14 bases between. The CDR3 runs 13 residues. The CDR3 DNA sequence: TGCAGCGTTGCGGACCGAGGGGGGTACGAGCAGTACTTC. It specifies CSVADRGGYEQYF.

CDR3: CAWSGSGAHAYNEQFF. The CDR3 nucleotides read TGTGCCTGGAGTGGGTCCGGAGCGCATGCTTACAATGAGCAGTTCTTC. The rearrangement joins TRBV30 to TRBJ2-1; no firm D call. Germline CDR1 GTSNPN, CDR2 SVGIG (reference sequence). Trimming removed 1 base from V and 4 bases from J, with 17 bases in between. This CDR3 is built from 16 residues.

V usage is TRBV4-1 and J usage is TRBJ1-2, with 9 bases that match TRBD1. Germline CDR1 and CDR2: MGHRA and YSYEKL. Trimming removed 0 bases from V and 2 bases from J; junction bases left unmatched: 4. The CDR3 has 16 amino acids. CDR3 in amino acids: CASSQDTTGGNYGYTF. The CDR3 DNA reads as TGCGCCAGCAGCCAAGATACGACAGGGGGGAACTATGGCTACACCTTC.

The gene calls are TRBV18 and TRBJ2-4; perhaps TRBD1 as D (5 bases). This CDR3 has 13 residues. Germline V lookup: CDR1 KGHSH, CDR2 LQKENI. The V and J ends lost 0 bases and 8 bases respectively, with 8 bases between them. The DNA for the CDR3 is TGTGCCAGCTCACCACCCGCCAGGGACATTCAGTACTTC. Its protein product is CASSPPARDIQYF.

The chain couples TRBV19 to TRBJ1-4; TRBD1 might be the D (6 bases). Trimming removed 2 bases from V and 12 bases from J, with 10 bases in between. The CDR3 contains 12 residues. Germline values: CDR1 LNHDA, CDR2 SQIVND (reference sequence). CDR3 DNA sequence: TGTGCCAGTAGTATACAACAGGGTCAACTGTTTTTT. Translation: CASSIQQGQLFF.

The sample holds a few counts of this clone. This sequence joins TRBV2 and TRBJ2-5, with 10 nucleotides matching TRBD2. Germline assignment: CDR1 SNHLY and CDR2 FYNNEI. The CDR3 covers 16 residues. Trimming at V came to 6 bases and at J to 5 bases, leaving 12 bases not matched to a gene. The chain's CDR3 is CASRGGLAGVGETQYF. Written as DNA, the CDR3 is TGTGCCAGCAGGGGAGGGCTAGCGGGAGTAGGGGAGACCCAGTACTTC. Using reference TRBV2 and TRBJ2-5 for the parts outside the CDR3, the full variable domain is EPEVTQTPSHQVTQMGQEVILRCVPISNHLYFYWYRQILGQKVEFLVSFYNNEISEKSEIFDDQFSVERPDGSNFTLKIRSTKLEDSAMYFCASRGGLAGVGETQYFGPGTRLLVL.

This clone was recorded many times. The rearrangement joins TRBV6-1 to TRBJ2-6; 10 positions match TRBD2. This CDR3 has 19 residues. The V gene's germline CDR1 is MNHNS and CDR2 SASEGT. V was clipped by 4 bases and J by 0 bases; unmatched bases: 9. This CDR3 reads CASSAPQGLAASGANVLTF. Written as DNA, the CDR3 is TGTGCCAGCAGTGCTCCCCAAGGACTAGCGGCCTCTGGGGCCAACGTCCTGACTTTC.

The V and J genes are TRBV9 and TRBJ2-4, with TRBD1 identical over 8 bases. CDR1 and CDR2 (germline): SGDLS, YYNGEE. The V gene end was trimmed by 0 bases and the J gene end by 5 bases; junction bases not matched to a gene: 7. CDR3 length: 16 residues. This CDR3 is CASSVALGQGENIQYF. CDR3 bases: TGTGCCAGCAGCGTAGCCCTCGGACAGGGTGAAAACATTCAGTACTTC.

The CDR3 is CAWSDRWELFF. The DNA of the CDR3 is TGTGCCTGGAGTGACAGGTGGGAGCTGTTTTTT. The V call is TRBV30, the J call TRBJ2-2, with D tentatively TRBD1 (5 bases). V was clipped by 1 base and J by 9 bases, with 6 bases between them. The length of the CDR3 is 11 residues. Germline assignment: CDR1 GTSNPN and CDR2 SVGIG (reference sequence).

This sequence joins TRBV20-1 and TRBJ2-4; D unresolved. This CDR3 is 11 amino acids long. CDR1 and CDR2 (germline): DFQATT, SNEGSKA (reference sequence). Trimming left V 7 bases short and J 0 bases short, with 4 bases between. In nucleotides, the CDR3 is TGCAGTGGTGAAGCCAAAAACATTCAGTACTTC. Its translation is CSGEAKNIQYF.

In its sample, this clone was seen once. The gene calls are TRBV25-1 and TRBJ1-4; 7 bases map to TRBD1. The germline gives CDR1 MGHDK, CDR2 SYGVNS. Trimming at V came to 4 bases and at J to 7 bases, leaving 6 bases not matched to a gene. This CDR3 has 14 amino acids. CDR3 region: CASSGEGQAEKLFF. CDR3 bases: TGTGCCAGCAGTGGAGAAGGACAGGCTGAAAAACTGTTTTTT. The variable domain in full, completed from reference TRBV25-1 and TRBJ1-4, reads EADIYQTPRYLVIGTGKKITLECSQTMGHDKMYWYQQDPGMELHLIHYSYGVNSTEKGDLSSESTVSRIRTEHFPLTLESARPSHTSQYLCASSGEGQAEKLFFGSGTQLSVL.

The genes are TRBV2 and TRBJ2-7; tentatively, D is TRBD2 (6 bases). CDR1 is SNHLY, CDR2 FYNNEI, per germline. The CDR3 extends over 13 amino acids. Between the trimmed V and J ends, which lost 8 bases and 9 bases, there was a span of 20 bases. CDR3 bases: TGTGCCAGCGTGCAGGAGGGGATTTGGGGGCAGTACTTC. The encoded protein is CASVQEGIWGQYF.